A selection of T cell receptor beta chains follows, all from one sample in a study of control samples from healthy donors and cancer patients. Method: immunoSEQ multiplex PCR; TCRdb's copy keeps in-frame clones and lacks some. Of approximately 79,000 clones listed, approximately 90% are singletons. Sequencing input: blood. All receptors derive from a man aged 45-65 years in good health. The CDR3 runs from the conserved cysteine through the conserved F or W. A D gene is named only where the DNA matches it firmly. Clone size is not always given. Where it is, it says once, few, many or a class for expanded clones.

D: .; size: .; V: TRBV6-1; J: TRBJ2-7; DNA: TGTGCCAGCAGTGAAGTGGAAGGGATGTCCTACGAGCAGTACTTC; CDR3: CASSEVEGMSYEQYF
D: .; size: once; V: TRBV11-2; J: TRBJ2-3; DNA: TGTGCCAGCAGCCCAGAACCGTCCAGCACAGATACGCAGTATTTT; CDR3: CASSPEPSSTDTQYF
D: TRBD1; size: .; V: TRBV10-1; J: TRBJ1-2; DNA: TGCGCCAGCAGTGAGAAGGGGACAGGGGGCACGAACTATGGCTACACCTTC; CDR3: CASSEKGTGGTNYGYTF
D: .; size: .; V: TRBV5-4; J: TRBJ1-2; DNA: TGTGCCAGCAGGCCTACGAGGGTAGAGGGCTACACCTTC; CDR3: CASRPTRVEGYTF
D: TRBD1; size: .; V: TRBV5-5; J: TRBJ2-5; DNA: TGTGCCAGCAGCTCCACGACAGGGGGGGGTATAGAGACCCAGTACTTC; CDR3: CASSSTTGGGIETQYF
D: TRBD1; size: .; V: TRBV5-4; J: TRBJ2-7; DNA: TGTGCCAGCAGCCTGGGGACAGGGTTGAGCTCCTACGAGCAGTACTTC; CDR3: CASSLGTGLSSYEQYF
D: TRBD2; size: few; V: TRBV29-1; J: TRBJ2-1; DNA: TGCAGCGTTGAAGGACTAGCGGGGGGCCTGAGTAATGAGCAGTTCTTC; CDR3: CSVEGLAGGLSNEQFF
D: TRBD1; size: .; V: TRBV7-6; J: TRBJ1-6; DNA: TGTGCCAGCAGCTTAGGCCAGGGGGTTAGTTCACCCCTCCACTTT; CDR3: CASSLGQGVSSPLHF
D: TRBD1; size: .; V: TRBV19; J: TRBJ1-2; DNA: TGTGCCAGTAGTAGGGCGGACAGGGACTATGGCTACACCTTC; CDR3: CASSRADRDYGYTF
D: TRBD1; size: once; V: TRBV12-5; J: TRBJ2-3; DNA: TGTGCTAGTGGCGAGGGTACGCAGGGGGTGGAAGATACGCAGTATTTT; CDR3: CASGEGTQGVEDTQYF
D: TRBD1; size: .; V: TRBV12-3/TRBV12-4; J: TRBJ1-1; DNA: TGTGCCAGCAGTTTAAGGGGGCATACTGAAGCTTTCTTT; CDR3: CASSLRGHTEAFF
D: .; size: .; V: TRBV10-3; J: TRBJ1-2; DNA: TGTGCCATCAGTCAGGGTTTTGGCTACACCTTC; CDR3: CAISQGFGYTF
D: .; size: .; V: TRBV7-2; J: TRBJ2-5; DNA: TGTGCCAGCAGCCAGGGGGGGGGAGAGACCCAGTACTTC; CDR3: CASSQGGGETQYF
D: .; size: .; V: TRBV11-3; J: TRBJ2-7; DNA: TGTGCCAGCAGCTTAGGTGGTGGAGAGCAGTACTTC; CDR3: CASSLGGGEQYF
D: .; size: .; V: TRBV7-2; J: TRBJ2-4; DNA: TGTGCCAGCAGCTTAGTAGCAGGCCGCGGCATACTAGCCAAAAACATTCAGTACTTC; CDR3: CASSLVAGRGILAKNIQYF
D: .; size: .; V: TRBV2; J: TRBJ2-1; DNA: TGTGCCAGCAGCGTACAGGTGTCCTACAATGAGCAGTTCTTC; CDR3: CASSVQVSYNEQFF
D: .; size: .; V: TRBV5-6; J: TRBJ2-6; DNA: TGTGCCAGCAGCTCAACATCATGGGGCTACTCTGGGGCCAACGTCCTGACTTTC; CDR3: CASSSTSWGYSGANVLTF
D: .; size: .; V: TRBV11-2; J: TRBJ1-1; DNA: TGTGCCAGCAGCTTAGGACAGAAGCTACTGCCTACGAACACTGAAGCTTTCTTT; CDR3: CASSLGQKLLPTNTEAFF
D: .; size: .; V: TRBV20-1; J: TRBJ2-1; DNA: TGCAGTGCAAGGCCGACGCAAGAGCAGTTCTTC; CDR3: CSARPTQEQFF
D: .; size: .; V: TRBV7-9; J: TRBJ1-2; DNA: TGTGCCAGCAGCTTAGGACATGGCTACACCTTC; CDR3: CASSLGHGYTF
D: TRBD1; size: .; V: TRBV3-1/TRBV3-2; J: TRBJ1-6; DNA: TGTGCCAGCAGCCTTAGGACAGGGTCTTCACCCCTCCACTTT; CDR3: CASSLRTGSSPLHF
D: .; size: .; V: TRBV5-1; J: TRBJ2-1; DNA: TGCGCCAGCAGCTTGGCAGGGACTTACAATGAGCAGTTCTTC; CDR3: CASSLAGTYNEQFF
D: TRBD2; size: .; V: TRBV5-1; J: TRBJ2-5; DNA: TGCGCCAGCGACTACGGGACTAGCGCTAAAGAGACCCAGTACTTC; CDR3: CASDYGTSAKETQYF
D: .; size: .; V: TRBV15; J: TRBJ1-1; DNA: TGTGCCACCAGCAGAGATAGGGGGGCCACTGAAGCTTTCTTT; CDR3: CATSRDRGATEAFF
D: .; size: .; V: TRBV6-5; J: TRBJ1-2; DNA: TGTGCCAGCAGCTCCGCCTTGATCTATGGCTACACCTTC; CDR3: CASSSALIYGYTF
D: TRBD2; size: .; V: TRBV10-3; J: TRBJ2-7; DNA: TGTGCCATCAGGGACCATAGCGGGGGCCCTCCCTACGAGCAGTACTTC; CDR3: CAIRDHSGGPPYEQYF
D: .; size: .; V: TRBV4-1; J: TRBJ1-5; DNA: TGCGCCAGCAGCGGCGTAATCGACAATCAGCCCCAGCATTTT; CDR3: CASSGVIDNQPQHF
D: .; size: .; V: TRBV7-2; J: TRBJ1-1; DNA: TGTGCCAGCAGCTCACCCCAGACTCGATCGCCTGAAGCTTTCTTT; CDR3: CASSSPQTRSPEAFF
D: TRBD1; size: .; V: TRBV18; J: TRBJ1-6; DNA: TGTGCCAGCTCACCTGGACAGGGTAACTCACCCCTCCACTTT; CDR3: CASSPGQGNSPLHF
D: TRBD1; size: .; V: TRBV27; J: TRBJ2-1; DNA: TGTGCCAGCAGCACAACCCGGACAGGGGGCCCCGACAATGAGCAGTTCTTC; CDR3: CASSTTRTGGPDNEQFF
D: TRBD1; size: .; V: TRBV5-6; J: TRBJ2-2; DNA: TGTGCCAGCAGCTTGGTTCAGGGGGACACCGGGGAGCTGTTTTTT; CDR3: CASSLVQGDTGELFF
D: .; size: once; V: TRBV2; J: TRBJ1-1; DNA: TGTGCCAGCAGCAAGGGCTCGAACACTGAAGCTTTCTTT; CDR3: CASSKGSNTEAFF
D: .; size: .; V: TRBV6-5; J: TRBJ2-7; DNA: TGTGCCAGCAGTTATCGTTCGACCGGCACCTACGAGCAGTACTTC; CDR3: CASSYRSTGTYEQYF
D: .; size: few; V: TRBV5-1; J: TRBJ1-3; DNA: TGCGCCAGCAGTAGTACAACTGGAAACACCATATATTTT; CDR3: CASSSTTGNTIYF